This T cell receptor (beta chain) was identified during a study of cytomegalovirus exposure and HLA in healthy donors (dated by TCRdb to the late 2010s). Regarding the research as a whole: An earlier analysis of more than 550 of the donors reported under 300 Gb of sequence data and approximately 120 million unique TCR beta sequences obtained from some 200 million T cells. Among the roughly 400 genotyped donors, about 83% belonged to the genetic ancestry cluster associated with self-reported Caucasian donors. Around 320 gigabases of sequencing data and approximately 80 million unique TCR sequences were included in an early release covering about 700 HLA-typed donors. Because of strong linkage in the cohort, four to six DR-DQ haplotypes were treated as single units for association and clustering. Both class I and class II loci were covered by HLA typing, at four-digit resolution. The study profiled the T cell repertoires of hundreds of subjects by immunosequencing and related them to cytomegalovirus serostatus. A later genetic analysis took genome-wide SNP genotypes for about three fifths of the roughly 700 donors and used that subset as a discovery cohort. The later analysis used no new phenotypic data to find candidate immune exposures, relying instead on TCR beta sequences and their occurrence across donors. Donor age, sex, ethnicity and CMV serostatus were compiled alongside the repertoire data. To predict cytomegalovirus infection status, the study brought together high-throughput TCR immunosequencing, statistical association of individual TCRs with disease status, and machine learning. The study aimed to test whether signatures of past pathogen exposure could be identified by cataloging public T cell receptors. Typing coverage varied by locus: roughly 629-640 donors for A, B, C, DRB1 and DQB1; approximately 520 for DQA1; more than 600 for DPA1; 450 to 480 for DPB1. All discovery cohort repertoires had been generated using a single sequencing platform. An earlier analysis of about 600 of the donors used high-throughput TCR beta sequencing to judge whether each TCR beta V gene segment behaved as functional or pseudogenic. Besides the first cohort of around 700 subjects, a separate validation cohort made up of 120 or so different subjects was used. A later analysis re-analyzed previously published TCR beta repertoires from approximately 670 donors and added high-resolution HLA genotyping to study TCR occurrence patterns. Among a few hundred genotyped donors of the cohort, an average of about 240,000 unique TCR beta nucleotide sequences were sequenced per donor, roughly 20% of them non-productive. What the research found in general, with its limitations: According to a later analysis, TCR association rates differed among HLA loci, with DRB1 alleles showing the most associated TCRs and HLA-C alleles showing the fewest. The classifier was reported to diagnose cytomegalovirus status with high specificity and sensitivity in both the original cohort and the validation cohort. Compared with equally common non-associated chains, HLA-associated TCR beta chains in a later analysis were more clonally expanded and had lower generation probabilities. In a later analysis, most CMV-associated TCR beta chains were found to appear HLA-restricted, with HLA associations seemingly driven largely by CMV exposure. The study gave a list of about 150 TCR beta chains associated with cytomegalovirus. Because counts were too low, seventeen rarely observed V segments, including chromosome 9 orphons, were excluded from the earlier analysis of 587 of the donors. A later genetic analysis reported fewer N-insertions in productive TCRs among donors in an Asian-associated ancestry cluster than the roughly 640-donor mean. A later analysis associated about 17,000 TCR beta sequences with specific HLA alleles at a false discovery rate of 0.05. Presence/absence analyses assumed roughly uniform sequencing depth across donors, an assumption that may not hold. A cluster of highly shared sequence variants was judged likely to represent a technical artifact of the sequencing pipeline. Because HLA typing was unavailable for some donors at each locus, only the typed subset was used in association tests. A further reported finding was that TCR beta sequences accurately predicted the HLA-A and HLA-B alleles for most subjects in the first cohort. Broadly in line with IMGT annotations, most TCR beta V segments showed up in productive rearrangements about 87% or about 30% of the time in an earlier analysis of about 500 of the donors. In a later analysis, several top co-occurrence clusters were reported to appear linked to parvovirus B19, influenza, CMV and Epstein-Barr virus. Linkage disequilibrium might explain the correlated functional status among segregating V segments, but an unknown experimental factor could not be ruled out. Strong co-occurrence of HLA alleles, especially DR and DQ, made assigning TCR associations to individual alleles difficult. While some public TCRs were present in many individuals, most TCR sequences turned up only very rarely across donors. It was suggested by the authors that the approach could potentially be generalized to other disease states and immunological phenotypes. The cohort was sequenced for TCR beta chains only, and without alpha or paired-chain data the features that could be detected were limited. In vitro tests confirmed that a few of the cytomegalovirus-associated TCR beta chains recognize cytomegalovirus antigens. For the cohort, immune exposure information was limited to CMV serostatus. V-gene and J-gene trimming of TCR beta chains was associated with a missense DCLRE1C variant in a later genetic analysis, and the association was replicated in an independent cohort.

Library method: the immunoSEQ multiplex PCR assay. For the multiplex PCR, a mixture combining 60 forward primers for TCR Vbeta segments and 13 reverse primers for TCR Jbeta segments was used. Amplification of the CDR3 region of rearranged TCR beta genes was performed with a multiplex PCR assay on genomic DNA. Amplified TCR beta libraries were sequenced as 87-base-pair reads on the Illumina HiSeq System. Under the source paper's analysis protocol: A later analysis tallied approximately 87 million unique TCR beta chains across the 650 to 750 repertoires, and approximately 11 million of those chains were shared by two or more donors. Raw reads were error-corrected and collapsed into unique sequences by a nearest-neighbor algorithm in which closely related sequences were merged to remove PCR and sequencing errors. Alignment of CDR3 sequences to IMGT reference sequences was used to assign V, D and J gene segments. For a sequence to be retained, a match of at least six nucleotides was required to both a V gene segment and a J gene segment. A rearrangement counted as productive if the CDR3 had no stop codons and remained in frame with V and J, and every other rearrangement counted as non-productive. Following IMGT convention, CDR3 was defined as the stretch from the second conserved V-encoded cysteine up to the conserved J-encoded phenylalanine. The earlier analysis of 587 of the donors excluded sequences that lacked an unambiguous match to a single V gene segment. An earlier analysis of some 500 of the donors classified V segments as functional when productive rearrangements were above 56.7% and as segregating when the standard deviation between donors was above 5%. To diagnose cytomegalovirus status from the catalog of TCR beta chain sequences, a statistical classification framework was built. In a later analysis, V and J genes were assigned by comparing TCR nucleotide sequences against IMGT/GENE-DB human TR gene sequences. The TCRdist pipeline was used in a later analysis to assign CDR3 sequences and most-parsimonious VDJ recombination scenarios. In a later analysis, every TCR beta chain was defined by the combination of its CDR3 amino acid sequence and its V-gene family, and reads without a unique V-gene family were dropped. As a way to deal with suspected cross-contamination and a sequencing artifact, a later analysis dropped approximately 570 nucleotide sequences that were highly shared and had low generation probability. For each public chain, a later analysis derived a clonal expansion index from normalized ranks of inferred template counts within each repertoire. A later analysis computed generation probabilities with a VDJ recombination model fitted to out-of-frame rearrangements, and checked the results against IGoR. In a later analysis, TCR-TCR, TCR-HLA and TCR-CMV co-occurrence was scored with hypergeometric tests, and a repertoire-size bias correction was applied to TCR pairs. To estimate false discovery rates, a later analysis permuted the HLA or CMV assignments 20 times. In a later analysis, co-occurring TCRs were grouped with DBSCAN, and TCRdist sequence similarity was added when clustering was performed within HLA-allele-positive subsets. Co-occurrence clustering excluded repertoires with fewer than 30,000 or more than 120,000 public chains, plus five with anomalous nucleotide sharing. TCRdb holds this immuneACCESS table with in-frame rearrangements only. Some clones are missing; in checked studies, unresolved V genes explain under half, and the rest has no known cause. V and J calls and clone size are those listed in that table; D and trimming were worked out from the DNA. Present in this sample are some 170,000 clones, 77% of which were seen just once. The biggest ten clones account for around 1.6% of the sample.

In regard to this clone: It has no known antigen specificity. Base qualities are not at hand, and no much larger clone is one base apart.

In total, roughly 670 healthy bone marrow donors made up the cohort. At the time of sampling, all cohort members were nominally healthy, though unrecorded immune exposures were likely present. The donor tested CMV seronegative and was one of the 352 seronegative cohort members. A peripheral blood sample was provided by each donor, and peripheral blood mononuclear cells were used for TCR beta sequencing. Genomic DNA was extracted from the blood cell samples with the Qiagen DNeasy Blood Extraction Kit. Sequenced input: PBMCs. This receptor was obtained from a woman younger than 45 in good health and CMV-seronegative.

The bases are TGCGCCAGCAGCCACGCTCTAACCACAGGGCTAGCGGGAGAATTAGATACGCAGTATTTT. It specifies CASSHALTTGLAGELDTQYF. The sequence links TRBV4-3 to TRBJ2-3, with 10 middle bases fitting TRBD2. For this chain, trimming is 3 bases at the V end and 5 bases at the J end, and the number of junction bases without a gene match is 20. CDR1 is given as LGHNA and CDR2 as YSLEER, both from the germline V gene. The CDR3 spans 20 residues, from the cysteine through the phenylalanine. Only the CDR3 part of the read is kept: 60 bases, read in frame from the first base.